This TCR beta chain comes out of a study of blood T cell repertoires in COVID-19. About the study: Samples of COVID-19 (acute and convalescent) were obtained from the United States, Italy and Spain. T cells, B-cell-depleted T cells, or PBMCs provided the cDNA or gDNA that served as material.

The V and J ends lost 4 bases and 6 bases, in that order; junction bases with no gene match: 7. CDR1 is LGHDT and CDR2 is YNNKEL in the germline V gene (reference sequence). The CDR3 contains 14 residues. Original handling: By means of reference gene primer amplification, nucleated cell counts were estimated. This table comes from immunoSEQ multiplex PCR, and its TCRdb copy is limited to in-frame clones, with some not included. D and trimming come from the DNA, and the V and J calls and clone size come from that table. Among 150,000 or so clones listed, about 72% were seen once. Sequencing used peripheral blood. The V gene is TRBV3-1 (or the pseudogene TRBV3-2), the J gene TRBJ2-7; 9 bases fit TRBD1. The receptor's source is a woman in her sixties or seventies with acute or convalescent COVID-19. The CDR3: CASSPWDREGEQYF. In DNA form, the CDR3 reads TGTGCCAGCAGCCCATGGGACAGGGAGGGCGAGCAGTACTTC.